This TCR beta chain was obtained from a study of post-analysis software for immune sequencing data. Study-level information: Clinical courses comprised relapsing-remitting, secondary progressive and progressive-relapsing multiple sclerosis. Findings and limits, study-wide: Roughly 5 TRBV segments, TRBV5-6, TRBV5-1 and TRBV20-1 among them, were found more frequent in patients than controls. Relative to controls, patients with multiple sclerosis showed significantly lower normalized Chao1 diversity.

Built from TCR beta cDNA, the libraries had unique molecular identifiers in them. From roughly 1 to 10 million T cells, 400,000 to 500,000 cDNA molecules were obtained. TCRdb reanalysed the PCR reads using MiXCR and keeps one entry per CDR3 protein. Here the sample spans some 690,000 distinct CDR3 sequences, 30% being singletons. Trimming took off 3 bases at V and 4 bases at J, with 12 bases between the two ends. The CDR3 is 13 amino acids. In germline, CDR1 is DFQATT, CDR2 SNEGSKA (reference sequence). This clonotype was observed a few times. The antigen is not known. V usage is TRBV20-1 and J usage is TRBJ2-5; D unclear. Material: blood. This receptor was taken from a girl between 5 and 17 years old with multiple sclerosis. The CDR3 sequence: CSASVTIGETQYF. In DNA form, the CDR3 reads TGCAGTGCTAGCGTCACAATTGGAGAGACCCAGTACTTC.